Below, 18 T cell receptor beta chains from the same sample are listed, as sequenced in a study of T cell clonality in common variable immunodeficiency. Only in-frame clones appear in the TCRdb table, and some are missing; sequencing was by immunoSEQ multiplex PCR. This sample carries tens of thousands of clones and no singletons, and roughly 5.5% goes to the top ten. The sample consisted of peripheral blood mononuclear cells. The origin of the receptors is a person aged 18 to 75 in good health.

This clone was detected ten times or more. Read sequence stops 3 residues before the CDR3 end, and the germline J gene provides the missing end. The chain employs TRBV2 and TRBJ2-3; no firm D call. V lost 8 bases and J 0 bases, leaving 18 bases between the germline ends. The CDR3 contains 16 residues. Germline loops: CDR1 SNHLY, CDR2 FYNNEI. The CDR3 here is CASDLRVVSSTDTQYF. The sequenced CDR3 bases are TGTGCCAGCGACCTAAGGGTTGTTTCTAGCACAGATACG.

Ten or more counts support this clone. Read sequence stops 3 residues before the CDR3 end, and the germline J gene provides the missing end. The chain employs TRBV5-1 and TRBJ1-2; D may be TRBD1 (5 bases). Trimming removed 4 bases at V and 0 bases at J, with 10 bases between. CDR1 SGHRS and CDR2 YFSETQ come from the germline V gene. CDR3 length equals 14 residues. Partial CDR3 DNA: TGCGCCAGCAGCCTCGACAGTCCTAACTATGGC. Amino acids: CASSLDSPNYG. The CDR3, in full, reads CASSLDSPNYGYTF.

There are many counts of this clone. The DNA read from the CDR3 is TGCAGTGCTTGGGACATGAACACTGAA. This gives the protein CSAWDMNTE. The CDR3 in its entirety is CSAWDMNTEAFF. V gene TRBV20-1 combines with J gene TRBJ1-1, with D possibly matching TRBD1 (6 bases). Sequencing ends 3 residues short of the CDR3 end; the germline J gene provides the rest. Germline lookup yields CDR1 DFQATT and CDR2 SNEGSKA (reference sequence). The CDR3 loop spans 12 amino acids. V lost 5 bases to trimming and J lost 0 bases, with 7 bases between them.

There are many counts of this clone. The read halts 3 residues ahead of the CDR3 end, with the missing end drawn from the germline J gene. This rearrangement joins TRBV5-1 to TRBJ2-1; the D gene is possibly TRBD2 (6 bases). CDR3 length equals 16 residues. The germline V and J ends were trimmed by 4 bases and 0 bases, with 14 bases remaining between them. The germline V gene has CDR1 SGHRS and CDR2 YFSETQ. CDR3 amino acids: CASSPGVRFSYNEQFF. The sequenced part of the CDR3 DNA is TGCGCCAGCAGCCCGGGGGTCAGGTTCTCCTACAATGAG.

In its sample, this clone was seen many times. Coverage ceases 3 residues before the CDR3 finishes, and the germline J gene fills in the end. The chain recombines TRBV6-2 or TRBV6-3 with TRBJ2-5; D perhaps matches TRBD1 (6 bases). Trimming removed 9 bases at V and 6 bases at J, with 20 bases between. Germline V gene lookup returns CDR1 MNHEY and CDR2 SVGEGT. This CDR3 is built from 14 residues. CDR3 protein: CASTQSGGYKTQYF. CDR3 DNA (partial): TGTGCCAGTACCCAAAGTGGGGGCTACAAGACC.

This clone was seen ten or more times. The read gets to within 3 residues of the CDR3 end, and the germline J gene fills in the rest. The chain combines TRBV4-1 with TRBJ2-3, with D tentatively TRBD2 (5 bases). The CDR3 spans 15 residues. CDR1 MGHRA and CDR2 YSYEKL come from the germline V gene. V was pared by 2 bases and J by 4 bases, with 13 bases between. The CDR3 loop reads CASSQSLLEADTQYF. The covered CDR3 bases are TGCGCCAGCAGCCAAAGTCTACTAGAAGCAGATACG.

At least ten counts were recorded for this clone. Coverage ceases 3 residues before the CDR3 finishes, and the germline J gene fills in the end. V usage is TRBV28 and J usage is TRBJ2-7, with TRBD1 matching over 8 bases. The CDR3 loop spans 16 amino acids. Germline V CDR1 and CDR2: MDHEN, SYDVKM. J was trimmed by 3 bases and V by 4 bases; bases with no gene match: 11. The CDR3 spells CASSSLPGQDYYEQYF. Partial CDR3 DNA: TGTGCCAGCAGTTCTCTACCGGGACAGGATTACTACGAG.

This clone was seen repeatedly, ten times or more. The read ends 3 residues before the CDR3 terminus; that terminus is restored from the germline J gene. The V gene is TRBV6-2 or TRBV6-3, the J gene TRBJ2-2, with D perhaps TRBD2 (6 bases). The CDR3 spans 15 residues. The ends were cut back, 0 bases at V and 5 bases at J, with 10 bases in the middle. Germline CDR1 MNHEY, CDR2 SVGEGT. Incomplete CDR3 DNA: TGTGCCAGCAGTTACTCCGGAGGAGGGACCGGGGAG. Translating gives CASSYSGGGTGE. The CDR3 in full is CASSYSGGGTGELFF.

Of note for this clone: The read ends 3 residues early relative to the CDR3; the germline J gene fills the gap. The gene calls are TRBV7-9 and TRBJ2-7, with D uncertain. CDR3 length: 14 amino acids. CDR1 SEHNR and CDR2 FQNEAQ come from the germline V gene (reference sequence). V lost 1 base, J lost 5 bases, and 12 bases lay in between. The CDR3 region is CASSLGASVDEQYF. The part of the CDR3 DNA that was read is TGTGCCAGCAGCTTAGGAGCGTCTGTGGACGAG.

There are many counts of this clone. With the read ending 3 residues before the CDR3 end, the germline J gene is used to fill in that end. The chain employs TRBV7-6 and TRBJ1-2; 7 positions match TRBD1. The CDR3 spans 13 residues. V was clipped by 5 bases and J by 3 bases; unmatched bases: 3. CDR1 is SGHVS and CDR2 is FNYEAQ in the germline V gene. CDR3 bases read: TGTGCCAGCAGCCAAGGGACAGACTATGGC. Translation gives CASSQGTDYG. From start to end, the CDR3 is CASSQGTDYGYTF.

This clone has ten or more counts. The CDR3 end lies 3 residues beyond the end of the read and is filled in from the germline J gene. The chain has TRBV4-1 and TRBJ2-1; D perhaps matches TRBD2 (6 bases). CDR1 MGHRA and CDR2 YSYEKL come from the germline V gene. V was clipped by 5 bases and J by 6 bases, with 11 bases between them. CDR3 length: 13 residues. The CDR3 sequence: CASSDLAANEQFF. The CDR3 bases that were read are TGCGCCAGCAGCGACTTAGCGGCCAATGAG.

At least ten counts were recorded for this clone. From the germline J gene comes the end of the CDR3, since the read stops 3 residues before it. The chain has TRBV29-1 and TRBJ2-3, with D tentatively TRBD1 or TRBD2 (6 bases each). This CDR3 is 15 amino acids long. Deletions cut 7 bases from V and 5 bases from J, with 22 bases between. Germline values: CDR1 SQVTM, CDR2 ANQGSEA. CDR3 DNA, as far as it was read: TGCAGCGCCAAAGGGGGACCCGGAGGGGTAGATACG. This gives the protein CSAKGGPGGVDT. The CDR3 in its entirety is CSAKGGPGGVDTQYF.

This clone has ten or more counts. The CDR3 is cut off 3 residues early in the read; its end comes from the germline J gene. The chain is built from TRBV20-1 and TRBJ2-4, with TRBD1 as a possible D gene (8 bases). Per the germline V gene, CDR1 is DFQATT and CDR2 is SNEGSKA (reference sequence). Trimming left V 4 bases short and J 3 bases short, with 19 bases between. This CDR3 spans 16 amino acids. The CDR3 reads CSATLLQGEGKNIQYF. The CDR3 bases that were read are TGCAGTGCTACTCTCCTACAGGGGGAGGGCAAAAACATT.

This clone was observed many times. The sequenced fragment ends 3 residues before the CDR3 boundary, so the rest is inferred from the germline J gene. The chain links TRBV20-1 to TRBJ2-2; TRBD1 matches at 7 bases. The V gene's germline CDR1 is DFQATT and CDR2 SNEGSKA (reference sequence). The CDR3 totals 15 residues. V was pared by 3 bases and J by 4 bases, with 8 bases of the junction left unmatched. CDR3 protein: CSASRQGRGTGELFF. The part of the CDR3 DNA that was read is TGCAGTGCTAGCCGACAGGGCCGAGGCACCGGGGAG.

This clone occurred many times. The CDR3 is cut off 3 residues early in the read; its end comes from the germline J gene. This chain links TRBV6-2 or TRBV6-3 with TRBJ2-2; D is perhaps TRBD1 or TRBD2 (5 bases each). The CDR3 runs to 17 residues. CDR1 is MNHEY and CDR2 is SVGEGT in the germline V gene. The V gene lost 6 bases and the J gene lost 0 bases, with 17 bases spanning the gap. CDR3 DNA, as far as it was read: TGTGCCAGCAGCCCACACCTAGGGGAGCCGAACACCGGGGAG. Its protein is CASSPHLGEPNTGE. The CDR3 in full is CASSPHLGEPNTGELFF.

This clone was observed many times. The missing CDR3 end, 3 residues past where the read stops, is filled in from the germline J gene. V is TRBV6-2 or TRBV6-3 and J is TRBJ2-2; D may be TRBD1 (5 bases). Looked up from germline, CDR1 is MNHEY and CDR2 is SVGEGT. The CDR3 consists of 15 residues. The V gene lost 2 bases and the J gene lost 8 bases, with 15 bases spanning the gap. CDR3 loop: CASSYAYRTPGELFF. Incomplete CDR3 DNA: TGTGCCAGCAGTTACGCATATAGGACACCAGGGGAG.

In its sample, this clone was seen a few times. The read falls 3 residues short of the CDR3 end, and the missing part is taken from the germline J gene. J is TRBJ2-5 and V is TRBV19; perhaps TRBD1 as D (6 bases). Per germline, CDR1 LNHDA and CDR2 SQIVND (reference sequence). The V end was cut by 1 base, the J end by 6 bases, with 12 bases between. There are 14 residues in the CDR3. The covered CDR3 bases are TGTGCCAGTAGTATAGGTATACAGGGACAGACC. This gives the protein CASSIGIQGQT. The CDR3 reads in full as CASSIGIQGQTQYF.

This clone was found many times. The CDR3 bases that were read are TGTGCCAGTAGTATTCTTTGGGGGACTGGGACTGAA. Residues: CASSILWGTGTE. The whole CDR3 region reads CASSILWGTGTEAFF. The J gene is TRBJ1-1, the V gene TRBV19; D perhaps matches TRBD1 (5 bases). The CDR3 end falls 3 residues outside the read, so it is completed with the germline J gene. The CDR3 length is 15 residues. The germline gives CDR1 LNHDA, CDR2 SQIVND (reference sequence). With 3 bases removed from V and 5 bases from J, the gap between germline ends came to 16 bases.